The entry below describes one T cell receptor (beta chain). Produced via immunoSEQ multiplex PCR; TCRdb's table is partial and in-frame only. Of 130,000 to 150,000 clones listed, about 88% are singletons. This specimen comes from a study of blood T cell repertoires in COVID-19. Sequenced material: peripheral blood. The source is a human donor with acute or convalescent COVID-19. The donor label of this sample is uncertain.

CDR3 DNA sequence: TGTGCCAGCAGGCAGACAGGGTTGAATTCACCCCTCCACTTT. The encoded protein is CASRQTGLNSPLHF. The chain has TRBV2 and TRBJ1-6; 7 positions match TRBD1. There are 14 residues in the CDR3. In germline, CDR1 is SNHLY, CDR2 FYNNEI. The V gene end was trimmed by 6 bases and the J gene end by 7 bases; junction bases not matched to a gene: 6.